This T cell receptor beta chain was profiled in a study of shared T cell receptors in the human thymus. This CDR3 is 13 amino acids long. J was trimmed by 3 bases and V by 4 bases; bases with no gene match: 3. Germline CDR1 reads LGHNA; CDR2 reads YSLEER. This clone has a handful of counts. Sequenced by immunoSEQ multiplex PCR; TCRdb stores in-frame clones only, minus some. The table shows 450,000 to 650,000 clones, with around 78% occurring only once. This sample also appeared in a second study, on human thymus T cells. That source notes: Resected material from corrective heart surgery provided the thymus tissue analysed. There appeared to be biased usage of V and J genes in thymic and blood repertoires.

Specimen: thymocytes. This rearrangement joins TRBV4-3 to TRBJ2-7, with TRBD1 matching over 7 bases. This TCR was recovered from a boy less than two years old with a congenital heart defect. In DNA form, the CDR3 reads TGCGCCAGCAGCCCGGACAGGAACTACGAGCAGTACTTC. This encodes CASSPDRNYEQYF.